The present T cell receptor (beta chain) was sequenced within a study of early T cells in non-severe SARS-CoV-2 infection. General observations from the study: VDJdb-based matching was biased toward anti-spike CD8 responses and missed private and CD4 specificities.

The germline V gene has CDR1 SGHAT and CDR2 FQNNGV. The germline V and J ends were trimmed by 2 bases and 8 bases, with 11 bases remaining between them. The CDR3 contains 13 residues. Concerning this clonotype: Its matching antigen is unknown.

TCRdb recomputed calls from the 5' RACE reads with MiXCR, one row per CDR3 protein. This table holds roughly 75,000 distinct CDR3 sequences, about 15% found once. The chain recombines TRBV11-2 with TRBJ2-3, with D perhaps TRBD2 (5 bases). The sample taken for sequencing was whole blood. The TCR was taken from an adult who was a healthcare worker with PCR-confirmed SARS-CoV-2 infection or an uninfected control (not recorded which). This chain's CDR3 is CASSLFEAGTQYF. The CDR3 DNA reads as TGTGCCAGCAGCTTATTTGAGGCGGGTACGCAGTATTTT.